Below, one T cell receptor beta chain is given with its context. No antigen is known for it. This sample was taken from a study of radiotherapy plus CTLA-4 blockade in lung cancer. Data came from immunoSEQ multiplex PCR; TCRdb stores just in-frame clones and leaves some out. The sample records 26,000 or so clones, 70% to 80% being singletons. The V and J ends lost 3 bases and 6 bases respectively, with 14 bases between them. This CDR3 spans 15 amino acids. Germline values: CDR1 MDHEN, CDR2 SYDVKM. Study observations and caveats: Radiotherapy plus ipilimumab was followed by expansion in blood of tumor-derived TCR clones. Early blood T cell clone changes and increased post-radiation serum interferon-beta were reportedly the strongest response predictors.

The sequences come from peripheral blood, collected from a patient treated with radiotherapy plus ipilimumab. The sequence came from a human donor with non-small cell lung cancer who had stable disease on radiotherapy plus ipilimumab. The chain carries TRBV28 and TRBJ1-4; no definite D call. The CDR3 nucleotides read TGTGCCAGCAGTTTTATCGGAATAGGAGATGAAAAACTGTTTTTT. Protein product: CASSFIGIGDEKLFF.